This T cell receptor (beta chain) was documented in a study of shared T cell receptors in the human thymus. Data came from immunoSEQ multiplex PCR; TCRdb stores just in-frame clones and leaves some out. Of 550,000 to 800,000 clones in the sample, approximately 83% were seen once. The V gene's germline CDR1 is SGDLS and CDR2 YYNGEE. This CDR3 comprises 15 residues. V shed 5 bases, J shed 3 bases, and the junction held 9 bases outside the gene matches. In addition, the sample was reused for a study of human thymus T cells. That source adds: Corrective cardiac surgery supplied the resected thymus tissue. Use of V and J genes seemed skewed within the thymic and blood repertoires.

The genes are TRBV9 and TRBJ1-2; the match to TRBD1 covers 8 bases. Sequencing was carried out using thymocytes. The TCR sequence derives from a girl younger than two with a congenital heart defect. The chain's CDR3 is CASRGSDRGDYGYTF. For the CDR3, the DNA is TGTGCCAGCAGGGGGTCAGACAGGGGCGACTATGGCTACACCTTC.